This T cell receptor beta chain is drawn from a study of T cell responses to AZD1222 COVID-19 vaccine. Study context: Second-dose recipients at about 4 or about 12 weeks were treated as one pooled group. Findings and caveats of the study: Recipients of AZD1222 seropositive at baseline numbered only 6 or 7. Targets within unmutated variant regions were reportedly found for nearly half of spike-specific TCRs.

A remark on this clone: The antigen remains unidentified.

The V gene end was trimmed by 3 bases and the J gene end by 6 bases; junction bases not matched to a gene: 12. The germline V gene encodes CDR1 SGDLS and CDR2 YYNGEE. The CDR3 spans 18 residues. Clones were read by immunoSEQ multiplex PCR, and TCRdb kept only the in-frame ones, dropping some. The sample holds roughly 170,000 clones, around 90% seen once. The sample in question was peripheral blood, obtained on day 0 of AZD1222 vaccination. This receptor was taken from an adult in good health. The rearrangement uses TRBV9 and TRBJ2-3, with 14 nucleotides matching TRBD2. CDR3 amino acids: CASSDIVGLAGGIDTQYF. For the CDR3, the DNA is TGTGCCAGCAGCGATATTGTAGGACTAGCGGGAGGTATCGATACGCAGTATTTT.